This T cell receptor (beta chain) was profiled in a study of PD-1 blockade in mismatch repair-deficient tumors. As for the study in general: Patients had approximately 12 mismatch repair-deficient cancer types, all previously treated and progressing.

The protocol was immunoSEQ multiplex PCR, while the TCRdb copy is restricted to in-frame clones and leaves out a portion. The sample records about 39,000 clones, roughly 88% being singletons. To note about this clone: What it recognizes is unknown.

The trim removed 5 bases at V and 2 bases at J, leaving 4 bases unmatched. The CDR3 has 14 amino acids. From germline, CDR1 is SQVTM and CDR2 ANQGSEA. Whole-study findings and limits: Tumor-resident clones, often undetectable pretreatment in blood, expanded then contracted after pembrolizumab.

Every patient had mismatch repair deficiency by PCR or immunohistochemistry. TCRs were sequenced from a few patients responding to pembrolizumab. This material consisted of PBMCs, taken 38 to 40 weeks after starting pembrolizumab. The gene calls are TRBV29-1 and TRBJ1-4, with 8 bases that match TRBD1. This TCR was recovered from an adult with mismatch repair-deficient cancer. CDR3 region: CSVSQGVTNEKLFF. The CDR3 DNA sequence: TGCAGCGTTTCACAGGGGGTCACTAATGAAAAACTGTTTTTT.